The text below deals with one TCR beta chain. Its specificity is not known. The data belong to a study of cytomegalovirus exposure and HLA in healthy donors. Overall study context: Genotyping of 300 to 450 donors showed that about 84% belonged to the Caucasian-associated ancestry cluster. Broader study findings: Association of a missense DCLRE1C variant with TCR beta V- and J-gene trimming was reported in a later analysis. In vitro assays verified that three CMV-associated chains recognized CMV antigens specifically. Sequencing likely caused a cluster of highly shared sequence variants.

The germline gives CDR1 LNHDA, CDR2 SQIVND (reference sequence). The CDR3 sequence is 14 residues long. The germline V and J ends were trimmed by 3 bases and 2 bases, with 11 bases remaining between them. The PCR contained 60 Vbeta and 13 Jbeta primers. The data were produced by immunoSEQ multiplex PCR, yet TCRdb's version contains in-frame clones alone and is incomplete. Seen in this sample are 100,000 to 150,000 clones; the ten most common clones hold roughly 1%. Sequencing used PBMCs. The chain is built from TRBV19 and TRBJ2-7; the D is unclear. This clonotype was obtained from a man younger than 35 in good health and CMV-seronegative. CDR3 in DNA: TGTGCCAGTAGTATCCCCGAACGCGCCTACGAGCAGTACTTC. Residues: CASSIPERAYEQYF.